The entry below describes one TCR beta chain. The sample comes from a study of blood T cell repertoires in COVID-19. This CDR3 comprises 14 residues. V was trimmed by 5 bases and J by 5 bases, leaving 16 bases between them. In germline, CDR1 is SGHRS, CDR2 YFSETQ. TCRdb's table, derived via immunoSEQ multiplex PCR, lists solely in-frame clones and lacks some. The table shows around 380,000 clones, with roughly 80% occurring only once. The rearrangement joins TRBV5-1 to TRBJ1-2; TRBD1 might be the D (5 bases). The material sequenced was peripheral blood. The sequence came from a human donor with acute or convalescent COVID-19. The donor label of this sample is uncertain. CDR3 nucleotide sequence: TGCGCCAGCAGACCCGTGCAGGGCTTTTATGGCTACACCTTC. It codes for CASRPVQGFYGYTF.